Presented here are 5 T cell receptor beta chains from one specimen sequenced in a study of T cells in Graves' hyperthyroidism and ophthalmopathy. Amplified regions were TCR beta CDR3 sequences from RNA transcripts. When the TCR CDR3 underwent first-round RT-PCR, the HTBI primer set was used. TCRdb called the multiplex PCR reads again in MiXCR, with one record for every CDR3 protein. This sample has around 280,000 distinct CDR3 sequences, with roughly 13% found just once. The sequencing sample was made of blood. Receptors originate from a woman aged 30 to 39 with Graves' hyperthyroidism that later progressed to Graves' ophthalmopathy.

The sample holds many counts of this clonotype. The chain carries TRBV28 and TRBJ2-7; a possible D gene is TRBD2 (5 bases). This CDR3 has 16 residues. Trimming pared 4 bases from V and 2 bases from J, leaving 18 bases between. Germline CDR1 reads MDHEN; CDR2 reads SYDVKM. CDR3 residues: CASSSPGAGSAYEQYF. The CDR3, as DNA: TGTGCCAGCAGTTCACCTGGCGCGGGTAGTGCCTACGAGCAGTACTTC.

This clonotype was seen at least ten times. CDR3 nucleotide sequence: TGTGCCAGCTCACCATCTAGCGGGAGAAGGGAGACCCAGTACTTC. Its protein is CASSPSSGRRETQYF. The J gene is TRBJ2-5, the V gene TRBV18; 10 bases are a match to TRBD2. CDR1 is KGHSH and CDR2 is LQKENI in the germline V gene. J gave up 5 bases and V 2 bases, and 5 bases lay outside the gene matches. The CDR3 extends over 15 amino acids.

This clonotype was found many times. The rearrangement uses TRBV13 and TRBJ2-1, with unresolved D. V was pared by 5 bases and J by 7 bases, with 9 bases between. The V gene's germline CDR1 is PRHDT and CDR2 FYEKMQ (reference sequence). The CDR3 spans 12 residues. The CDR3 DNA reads TGTGCCAGCAGCGTAACAGTAAATGAGCAGTTCTTC. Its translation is CASSVTVNEQFF.

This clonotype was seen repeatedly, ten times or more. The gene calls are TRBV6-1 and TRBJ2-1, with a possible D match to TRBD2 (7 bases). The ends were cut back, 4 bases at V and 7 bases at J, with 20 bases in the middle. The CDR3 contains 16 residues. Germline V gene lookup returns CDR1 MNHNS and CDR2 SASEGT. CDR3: CASSANKAGEGNEQFF. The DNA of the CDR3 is TGTGCCAGCAGTGCTAATAAGGCAGGGGAGGGGAATGAGCAGTTCTTC.

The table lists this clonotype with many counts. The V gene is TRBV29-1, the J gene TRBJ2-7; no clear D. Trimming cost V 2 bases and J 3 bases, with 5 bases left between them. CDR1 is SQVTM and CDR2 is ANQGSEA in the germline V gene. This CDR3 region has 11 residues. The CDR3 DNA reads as TGCAGCGTTGAATTCGGCTACGAGCAGTACTTC. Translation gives CSVEFGYEQYF.